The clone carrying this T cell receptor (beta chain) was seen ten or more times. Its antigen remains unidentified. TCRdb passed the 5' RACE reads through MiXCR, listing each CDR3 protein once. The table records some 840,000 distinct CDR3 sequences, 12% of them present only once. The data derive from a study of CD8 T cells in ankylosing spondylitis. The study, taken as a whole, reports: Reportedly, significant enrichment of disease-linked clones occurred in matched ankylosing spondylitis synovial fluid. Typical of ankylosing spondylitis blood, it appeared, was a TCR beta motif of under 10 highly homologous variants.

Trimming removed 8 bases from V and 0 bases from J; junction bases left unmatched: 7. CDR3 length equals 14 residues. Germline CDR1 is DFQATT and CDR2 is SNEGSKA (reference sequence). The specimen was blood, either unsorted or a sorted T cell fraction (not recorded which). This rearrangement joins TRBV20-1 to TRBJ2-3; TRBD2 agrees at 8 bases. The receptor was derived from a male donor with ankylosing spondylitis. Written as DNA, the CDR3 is TGCAGTCCCCGTGGCGGGGGGAGCACAGATACGCAGTATTTT. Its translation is CSPRGGGSTDTQYF.